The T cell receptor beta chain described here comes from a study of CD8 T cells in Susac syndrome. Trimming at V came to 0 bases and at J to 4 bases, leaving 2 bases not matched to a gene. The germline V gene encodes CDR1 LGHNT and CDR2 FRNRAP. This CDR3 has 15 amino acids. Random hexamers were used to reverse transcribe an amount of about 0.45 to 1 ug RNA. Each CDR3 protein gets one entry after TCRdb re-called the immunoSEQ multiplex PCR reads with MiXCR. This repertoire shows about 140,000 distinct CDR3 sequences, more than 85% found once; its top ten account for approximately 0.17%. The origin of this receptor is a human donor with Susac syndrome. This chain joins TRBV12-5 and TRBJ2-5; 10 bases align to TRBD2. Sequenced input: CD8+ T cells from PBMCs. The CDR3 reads CASGLVGTSAETQYF. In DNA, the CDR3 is TGTGCTAGTGGTTTGGTGGGGACTAGCGCAGAGACCCAGTACTTC. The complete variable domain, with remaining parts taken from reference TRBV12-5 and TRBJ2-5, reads DARVTQTPRHKVTEMGQEVTMRCQPILGHNTVFWYRQTMMQGLELLAYFRNRAPLDDSGMPKDRFSAEMPDATLATLKIQPSEPRDSAVYFCASGLVGTSAETQYFGPGTRLLVL.